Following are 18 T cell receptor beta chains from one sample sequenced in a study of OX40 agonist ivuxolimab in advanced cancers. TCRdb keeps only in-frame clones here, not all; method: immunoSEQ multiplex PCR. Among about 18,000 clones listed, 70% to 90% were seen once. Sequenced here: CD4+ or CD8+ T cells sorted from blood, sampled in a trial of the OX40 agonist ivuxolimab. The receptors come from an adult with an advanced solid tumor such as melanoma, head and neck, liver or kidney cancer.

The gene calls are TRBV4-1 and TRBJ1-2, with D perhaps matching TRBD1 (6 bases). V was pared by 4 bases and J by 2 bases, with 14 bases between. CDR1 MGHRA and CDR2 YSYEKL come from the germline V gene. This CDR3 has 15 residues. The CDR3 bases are TGCGCCAGCAGCCCAGGGGTTGGGAAGAACTATGGCTACACCTTC. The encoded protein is CASSPGVGKNYGYTF.

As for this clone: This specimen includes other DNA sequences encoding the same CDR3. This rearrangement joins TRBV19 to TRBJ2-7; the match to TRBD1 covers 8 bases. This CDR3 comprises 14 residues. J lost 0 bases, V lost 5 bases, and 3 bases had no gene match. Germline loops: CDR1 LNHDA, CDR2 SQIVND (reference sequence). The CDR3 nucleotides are TGTGCCAGTAGTCCCGGGACAGGCTCCTACGAGCAGTACTTC. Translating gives CASSPGTGSYEQYF. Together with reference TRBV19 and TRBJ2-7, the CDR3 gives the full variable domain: DGGITQSPKYLFRKEGQNVTLSCEQNLNHDAMYWYRQDPGQGLRLIYYSQIVNDFQKGDIAEGYSVSREKKESFPLTVTSAQKNPTAFYLCASSPGTGSYEQYFGPGTRLTVT.

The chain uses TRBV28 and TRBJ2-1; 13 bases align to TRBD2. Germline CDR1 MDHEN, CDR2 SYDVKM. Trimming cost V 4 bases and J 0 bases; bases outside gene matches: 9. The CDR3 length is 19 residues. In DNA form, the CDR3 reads TGTGCCAGCAGTTCTAGACTAGCGGGAGGCACAATCTCCTACAATGAGCAGTTCTTC. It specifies CASSSRLAGGTISYNEQFF. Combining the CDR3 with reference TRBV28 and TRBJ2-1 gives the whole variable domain DVKVTQSSRYLVKRTGEKVFLECVQDMDHENMFWYRQDPGLGLRLIYFSYDVKMKEKGDIPEGYSVSREKKERFSLILESASTNQTSMYLCASSSRLAGGTISYNEQFFGPGTRLTVL.

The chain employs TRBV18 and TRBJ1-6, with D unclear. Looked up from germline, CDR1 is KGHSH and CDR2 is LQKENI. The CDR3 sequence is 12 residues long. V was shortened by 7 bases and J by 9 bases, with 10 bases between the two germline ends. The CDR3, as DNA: TGTGCCAGCTGCCCTGGGCGTTCACCCCTCCACTTT. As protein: CASCPGRSPLHF.

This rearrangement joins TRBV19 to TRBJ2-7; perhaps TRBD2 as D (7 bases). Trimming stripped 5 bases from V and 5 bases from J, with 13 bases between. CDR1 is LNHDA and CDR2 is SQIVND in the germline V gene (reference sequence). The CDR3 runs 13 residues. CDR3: CASSFAGADEQYF. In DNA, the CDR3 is TGTGCCAGTAGTTTCGCGGGGGCGGACGAGCAGTACTTC.

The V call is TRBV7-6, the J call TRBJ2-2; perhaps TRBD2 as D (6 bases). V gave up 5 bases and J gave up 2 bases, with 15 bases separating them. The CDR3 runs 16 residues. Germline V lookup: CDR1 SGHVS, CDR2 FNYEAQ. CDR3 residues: CASSASGGKNTGELFF. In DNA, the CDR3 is TGTGCCAGCAGCGCCTCTGGCGGGAAAAACACCGGGGAGCTGTTTTTT.

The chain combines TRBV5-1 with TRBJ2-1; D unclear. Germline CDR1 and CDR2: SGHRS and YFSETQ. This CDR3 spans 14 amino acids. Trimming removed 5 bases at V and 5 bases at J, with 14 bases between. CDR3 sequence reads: CASRPNYPHNEQFF. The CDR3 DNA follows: TGCGCCAGCAGACCCAATTACCCTCACAATGAGCAGTTCTTC.

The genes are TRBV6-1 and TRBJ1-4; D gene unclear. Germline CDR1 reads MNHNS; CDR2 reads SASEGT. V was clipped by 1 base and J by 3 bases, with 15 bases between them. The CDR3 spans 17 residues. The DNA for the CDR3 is TGTGCCAGCAGTGAAGAATTCACCGGGTGGGCTAATGAAAAACTGTTTTTT. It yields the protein CASSEEFTGWANEKLFF.

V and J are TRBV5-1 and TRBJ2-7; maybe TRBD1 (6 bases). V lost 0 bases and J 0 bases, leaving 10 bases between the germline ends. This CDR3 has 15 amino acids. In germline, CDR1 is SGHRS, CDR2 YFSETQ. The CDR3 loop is CASSLDRVVSYEQYF. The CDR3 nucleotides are TGCGCCAGCAGCTTGGACAGGGTGGTCTCCTACGAGCAGTACTTC.

DNA of the CDR3: TGTGCCAGCAGCTTGGGAGGGGGTGAAAAACTGTTTTTT. It codes for CASSLGGGEKLFF. This rearrangement joins TRBV5-6 to TRBJ1-4, with D tentatively TRBD1 (6 bases). The CDR3 is 13 amino acids. V dropped 0 bases and J dropped 7 bases, with 7 bases sitting between them. Per the germline V gene, CDR1 is SGHDT and CDR2 is YYEEEE.

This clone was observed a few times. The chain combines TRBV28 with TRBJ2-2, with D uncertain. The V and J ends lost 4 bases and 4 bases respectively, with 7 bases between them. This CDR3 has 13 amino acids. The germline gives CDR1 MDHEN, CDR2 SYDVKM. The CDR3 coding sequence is TGTGCCAGCAGTTATAAGGGCACCGGGGAGCTGTTTTTT. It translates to CASSYKGTGELFF.

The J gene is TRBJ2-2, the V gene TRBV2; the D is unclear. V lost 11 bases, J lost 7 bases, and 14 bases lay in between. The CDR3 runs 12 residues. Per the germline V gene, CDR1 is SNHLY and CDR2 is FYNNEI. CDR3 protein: CASMSESGELFF. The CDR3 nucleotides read TGTGCCTCCATGAGCGAGAGCGGGGAGCTGTTTTTT.

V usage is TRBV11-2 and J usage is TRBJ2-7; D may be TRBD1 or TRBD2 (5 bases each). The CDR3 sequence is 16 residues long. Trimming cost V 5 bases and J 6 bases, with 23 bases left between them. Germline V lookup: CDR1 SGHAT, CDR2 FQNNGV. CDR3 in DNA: TGTGCCAGCAGCCAAGGGCTTGGGACGTCCGCCTTCGAGCAGTACTTC. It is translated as CASSQGLGTSAFEQYF.

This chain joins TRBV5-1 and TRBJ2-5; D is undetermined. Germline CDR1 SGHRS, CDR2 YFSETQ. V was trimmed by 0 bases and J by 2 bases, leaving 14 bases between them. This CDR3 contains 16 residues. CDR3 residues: CASSLGSRTRQETQYF. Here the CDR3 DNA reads TGCGCCAGCAGCTTGGGGTCACGGACGAGACAAGAGACCCAGTACTTC.

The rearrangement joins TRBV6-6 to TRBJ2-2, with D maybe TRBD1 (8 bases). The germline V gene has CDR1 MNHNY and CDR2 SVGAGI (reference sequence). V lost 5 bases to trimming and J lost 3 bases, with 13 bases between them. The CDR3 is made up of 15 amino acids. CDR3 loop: CASSPTGGDTGELFF. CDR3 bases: TGTGCCAGCAGTCCCACAGGGGGGGACACCGGGGAGCTGTTTTTT.

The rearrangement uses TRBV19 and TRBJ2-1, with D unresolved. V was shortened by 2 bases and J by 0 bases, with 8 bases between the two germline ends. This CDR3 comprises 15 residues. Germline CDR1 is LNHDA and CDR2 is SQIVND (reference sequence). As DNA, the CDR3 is TGTGCCAGTAGTATATCGGCAGCCTCCTACAATGAGCAGTTCTTC. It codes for CASSISAASYNEQFF.

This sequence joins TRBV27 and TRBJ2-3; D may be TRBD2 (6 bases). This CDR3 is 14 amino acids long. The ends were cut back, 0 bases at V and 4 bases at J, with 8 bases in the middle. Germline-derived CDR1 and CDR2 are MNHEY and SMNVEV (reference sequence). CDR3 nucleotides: TGTGCCAGCAGTTTATCCCCGGGAGCAGATACGCAGTATTTT. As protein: CASSLSPGADTQYF.

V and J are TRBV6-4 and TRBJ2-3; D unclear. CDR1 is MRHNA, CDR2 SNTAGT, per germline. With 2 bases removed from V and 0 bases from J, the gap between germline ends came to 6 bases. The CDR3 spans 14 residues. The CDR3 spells CASSDEASTDTQYF. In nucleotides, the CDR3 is TGTGCCAGCAGTGACGAGGCGAGCACAGATACGCAGTATTTT.